This paragraph reports one T cell receptor beta chain. Its antigen is not identified. Under the authors' procedure: In the immunoSEQ data, sequences were junction-only and lacked quality scores, so filtering differed. This table comes from immunoSEQ multiplex PCR, and its TCRdb copy is limited to in-frame clones, with some not included. That table furnishes V, J and clone size, whereas the DNA furnished D and trimming. The sample records roughly 2.5 million clones, more than 80% being singletons. A CD45RA-negative memory subset and a CD45RA+ naive subset were separated from the CD4+ cells. CDR1 is KGHSH and CDR2 is LQKENI in the germline V gene. This CDR3 has 15 amino acids. Trimming removed 2 bases from V and 5 bases from J; junction bases left unmatched: 5. The data are from a study of shared clonotypes between healthy human individuals. Study overall: The plates for each donor numbered three CD4 naive, three CD4 memory, two CD8 naive and one CD8 memory.

General observations from the study: The small donor group covered limited genetic and exposure diversity.

Specimen: naive CD4+ T cells sorted from blood. Subset: CD45RA+ positively selected. The chain has TRBV18 and TRBJ2-3; TRBD1 matches at 9 bases. The TCR originated in a man between 18 and 29 years old in good health. CDR3 amino acids: CASSPGTGFRDTQYF. Written as DNA, the CDR3 is TGTGCCAGCTCACCAGGGACAGGGTTTAGAGATACGCAGTATTTT. Full variable domain (missing parts from reference TRBV18 and TRBJ2-3): NAGVMQNPRHLVRRRGQEARLRCSPMKGHSHVYWYRQLPEEGLKFMVYLQKENIIDESGMPKERFSAEFPKEGPSILRIQQVVRGDSAAYFCASSPGTGFRDTQYFGPGTRLTVL.